This record covers a single T cell receptor beta chain. The target antigen is unknown. The data stem from a study of cytomegalovirus exposure and HLA in healthy donors. Generated by immunoSEQ multiplex PCR, the TCRdb table keeps only in-frame clones and is missing some. Counted here are tens of thousands of clones, about 94% occurring once; the ten biggest clones make up less than 4.5%. CDR1 is SGHVS, CDR2 FNYEAQ, per germline. Trimming removed 5 bases at V and 1 base at J, with 12 bases between. The CDR3 totals 15 residues. Study-level results: The finding came from a later analysis; first-cohort TCR clusters tended to co-occur in the 120 or so validation repertoires.

The sample comprised PBMCs. The J gene is TRBJ2-1, the V gene TRBV7-6, with no clear D. The receptor comes from a man aged 18 to 30 in good health and CMV-seropositive. CDR3: CASSLRGPSYNEQFF. The DNA for the CDR3 is TGTGCCAGCAGCCTCCGAGGCCCATCCTACAATGAGCAGTTCTTC.